The 21 T cell receptor beta chains below were found in one sample sequenced in a study of T cell changes during pregnancy in multiple sclerosis. Using immunoSEQ multiplex PCR, the repertoire was profiled, and TCRdb retains in-frame clones only, with some absent. The table records 40,000 or so clones, approximately 89% of them present only once. The sequences come from CD4+ T cells from peripheral blood mononuclear cells, collected in the first trimester of pregnancy. The receptors stem from a female donor with multiple sclerosis, enrolled in a pregnancy study.

V gene TRBV7-2 combines with J gene TRBJ1-4, with D tentatively TRBD1 (5 bases). The CDR3 extends over 18 amino acids. V lost 1 base, J lost 1 base, and 16 bases lay in between. The germline V gene has CDR1 SGHTA and CDR2 FQGNSA. CDR3: CASSLEFWLGGTNEKLFF. The CDR3 region has the DNA TGTGCCAGCAGCTTAGAATTCTGGCTGGGGGGAACTAATGAAAAACTGTTTTTT.

This clone was picked up one time. The chain joins TRBV30 to TRBJ1-2, with 8 bases that match TRBD1. V shed 2 bases and J 7 bases; nucleotides not matched to a gene: 6. The CDR3 loop spans 13 amino acids. The germline CDR1 and CDR2 sequences are GTSNPN and SVGIG (reference sequence). This CDR3 is CAWSLQGAAGYTF. CDR3 nucleotides: TGTGCCTGGAGTCTCCAGGGGGCAGCTGGCTACACCTTC.

The V gene is TRBV7-3, the J gene TRBJ2-7; D uncertain. The V and J ends lost 2 bases and 6 bases respectively, with 11 bases between them. The CDR3 sequence is 13 residues long. Looked up from germline, CDR1 is SGHTA and CDR2 is FQGTGA. CDR3 loop: CASSLLFSGEQYF. The CDR3 bases are TGTGCCAGCAGCTTACTCTTCTCCGGCGAGCAGTACTTC.

The rearrangement links TRBV2 to TRBJ2-5; D gene unclear. Germline V lookup: CDR1 SNHLY, CDR2 FYNNEI. The CDR3 is 12 residues long. V was clipped by 6 bases and J by 5 bases, with 10 bases between them. CDR3 sequence: CASSPPTETQYF. The CDR3 DNA reads TGTGCCAGCAGCCCTCCTACGGAGACCCAGTACTTC.

For this clone: Relative to the germline gene, one junction end is altered; a read error may explain this. V usage is TRBV7-7 and J usage is TRBJ1-4; 7 nucleotides match TRBD1. The CDR3 has 15 residues. Per germline, CDR1 SSHAT and CDR2 FNYEAQ (reference sequence). DNA for the CDR3: TGTGCTAGCAGCTTAGGTTCAGGGGGTAATGAAAAACTGTTTTTT. This sequence encodes CASSLGSGGNEKLFF.

In this sample, this clone turned up once. The chain couples TRBV6-5 to TRBJ1-1, with 10 bases fitting TRBD1. This CDR3 is built from 15 residues. Germline lookup yields CDR1 MNHEY and CDR2 SVGAGI. V lost 2 bases and J lost 6; bases outside the gene matches: 6. CDR3 sequence reads: CASSYATGQGAEAFF. CDR3 DNA sequence: TGTGCCAGCAGTTACGCGACCGGACAGGGGGCTGAAGCTTTCTTT.

This chain joins TRBV19 and TRBJ1-4; no clear D. The CDR3 length is 16 residues. Per the germline V gene, CDR1 is LNHDA and CDR2 is SQIVND (reference sequence). V was trimmed by 6 bases and J by 0 bases, leaving 14 bases between them. Here the CDR3 DNA reads TGTGCCAGTAGCCTCACCCGACTTCCAACTAATGAAAAACTGTTTTTT. Amino acid sequence: CASSLTRLPTNEKLFF.

The rearrangement links TRBV6-5 to TRBJ1-2; 8 bases align to TRBD1. After removal of 2 bases from V and 2 bases from J, the junction contained 4 bases not matched to a gene. CDR3 length: 15 residues. Per the germline V gene, CDR1 is MNHEY and CDR2 is SVGAGI. CDR3: CASSYAGGWNYGYTF. The CDR3 DNA is TGTGCCAGCAGTTACGCAGGGGGCTGGAACTATGGCTACACCTTC.

J is TRBJ1-2 and V is TRBV28, with D possibly matching TRBD1 (5 bases). The CDR3 is 13 residues long. The V gene's germline CDR1 is MDHEN and CDR2 SYDVKM. Trimming left V 6 bases short and J 8 bases short, with 16 bases between. CDR3 in amino acids: CASSPTIQEGYTF. The CDR3 DNA reads TGTGCCAGCAGCCCAACCATACAGGAGGGCTACACCTTC.

In the case of this clone: One junction end disagrees with the germline gene, perhaps due to a read error. The genes are TRBV7-2 and TRBJ2-7; 9 positions agree with TRBD1. Germline assignment: CDR1 SGHTA and CDR2 FQGNSA. The CDR3 loop spans 14 amino acids. CDR3 nucleotide sequence: TGTGCCGGCAGCTCGGGACAGGGCTATTACGAGCAGTACTTC. Its translation is CAGSSGQGYYEQYF.

This clone was observed once. The chain links TRBV18 to TRBJ2-1, with 10 nucleotides matching TRBD1. Germline V gene sequence: CDR1 KGHSH, CDR2 LQKENI. The CDR3 is made up of 15 amino acids. The V gene end was trimmed by 2 bases and the J gene end by 9 bases; junction bases not matched to a gene: 7. CDR3 sequence (DNA): TGTGCCAGCTCACCAGCGGGGACAGGGGATGGTGAGCAGTTCTTC. It is translated as CASSPAGTGDGEQFF.

V is TRBV7-2 and J is TRBJ2-5; TRBD2 matches at 10 bases. In germline, CDR1 is SGHTA, CDR2 FQGNSA. With V trimmed by 1 base and J by 4 bases, 9 bases remained unmatched. The CDR3 length is 17 residues. The CDR3, as DNA: TGTGCCAGCAGCTTAGGGCTAGCGGGAGTGGTGCGAGAGACCCAGTACTTC. Protein product: CASSLGLAGVVRETQYF. Drawing the rest from reference TRBV7-2 and TRBJ2-5, the complete variable domain is GAGVSQSPSNKVTEKGKDVELRCDPISGHTALYWYRQSLGQGLEFLIYFQGNSAPDKSGLPSDRFSAERTGGSVSTLTIQRTQQEDSAVYLCASSLGLAGVVRETQYFGPGTRLLVL.

This clone was counted once. This sequence joins TRBV4-1 and TRBJ1-2; no firm D call. CDR1 is MGHRA, CDR2 YSYEKL, per germline. Trimming left V 4 bases short and J 4 bases short, with 13 bases between. The CDR3 runs 14 residues. CDR3 in amino acids: CASSRDLVSYGYTF. CDR3 coding DNA: TGCGCCAGCAGCCGAGACCTGGTCAGCTATGGCTACACCTTC.

This clone was counted once. This chain joins TRBV6-5 and TRBJ1-4; tentative D call: TRBD1 (5 bases). The CDR3 runs to 15 residues. Germline V gene lookup returns CDR1 MNHEY and CDR2 SVGAGI. V lost 2 bases and J 7 bases, leaving 14 bases between the germline ends. The CDR3 loop is CASSYRGGVGEKLFF. CDR3 nucleotides: TGTGCCAGCAGTTACCGGGGGGGAGTAGGTGAAAAACTGTTTTTT.

The chain is built from TRBV5-1 and TRBJ2-7, with 7 bases matching TRBD1. CDR1 and CDR2 (germline): SGHRS, YFSETQ. This CDR3 spans 15 amino acids. J gave up 4 bases and V 0 bases, and 7 bases lay outside the gene matches. This CDR3 is CASSLAGQISYEQYF. CDR3 in DNA: TGCGCCAGCAGCTTGGCGGGACAGATTTCTTACGAGCAGTACTTC.

The chain carries TRBV10-1 and TRBJ2-3, with a possible D match to TRBD2 (6 bases). With 6 bases removed from V and 9 bases from J, the gap between germline ends came to 19 bases. Germline-derived CDR1 and CDR2 are WNHNN and SYGVQD (reference sequence). The CDR3 has 14 residues. The CDR3 here is CASSILAEPQTQYF. The CDR3 nucleotides are TGCGCCAGCAGCATACTAGCCGAACCCCAGACGCAGTATTTT.

This chain connects TRBV2 to TRBJ1-1; possibly TRBD1 for D (5 bases). The CDR3 runs 11 residues. Germline values: CDR1 SNHLY, CDR2 FYNNEI. Deletions cut 6 bases from V and 11 bases from J, with 13 bases between. CDR3: CASSETDEAFF. The CDR3 region has the DNA TGTGCCAGCAGCGAGACAGATGAGGCTTTCTTT.

This sequence joins TRBV7-9 and TRBJ2-1; 13 positions agree with TRBD2. The length of the CDR3 is 19 residues. In germline, CDR1 is SEHNR, CDR2 FQNEAQ (reference sequence). The junction had 9 bases not matched to a gene; V was cut back by 0 bases and J by 4 bases. This chain's CDR3 is CASSLARTSGRGGYNEQFF. The CDR3 DNA reads TGTGCCAGCAGCTTAGCCCGGACTAGCGGGAGAGGGGGATACAATGAGCAGTTCTTC.

V is TRBV2 and J is TRBJ1-5, with D unclear. The V end was cut by 6 bases, the J end by 7 bases, with 10 bases between. CDR3 length equals 12 residues. The germline gives CDR1 SNHLY, CDR2 FYNNEI. The CDR3 DNA reads TGTGCCAGCAGGGGCGGGGAGCAGCCCCAGCATTTT. Amino acid sequence: CASRGGEQPQHF.

The CDR3 nucleotides are TGTGCCAGCAGCTCAGGGGGCGTTATGACTAATGAAAAACTGTTTTTT. Its protein product is CASSSGGVMTNEKLFF. The gene calls are TRBV7-2 and TRBJ1-4; TRBD1 aligns across 8 bases. CDR1 and CDR2 from the germline V gene are SGHTA and FQGNSA. After removal of 4 bases from V and 2 bases from J, the junction contained 6 bases not matched to a gene. This CDR3 has 16 residues.

V usage is TRBV19 and J usage is TRBJ1-1, with 9 bases matching TRBD1. This CDR3 comprises 14 residues. The germline V gene has CDR1 LNHDA and CDR2 SQIVND (reference sequence). Losses at the gene ends were 5 bases for V and 5 bases for J; bases not matched to a gene: 6. CDR3 in DNA: TGTGCCAGTAGTCCAGACAGGGGGAAGACTGAAGCTTTCTTT. It yields the protein CASSPDRGKTEAFF.